This TCR beta chain is from a study of lymphopenia after photon versus proton radiotherapy. Study-wide findings and caveats: Photon-treated patients lost naive T cells and TCR diversity; proton-treated stayed stable. Only patients who died were analyzed for survival; proton advantage is unproven. After lymphocyte nadir, photon-treated repertoires showed oligoclonal expansion, especially CD8+ Temra.

TCRdb's copy holds only in-frame clones and misses some; the assay was immunoSEQ multiplex PCR. The sample lists roughly 17,000 clones, around 84% occurring once. V lost 6 bases and J lost 1; bases outside the gene matches: 9. This CDR3 is 16 amino acids long. Germline V lookup: CDR1 SGDLS, CDR2 YYNGEE. To note about this clone: The antigen remains unidentified.

The chain couples TRBV9 to TRBJ2-5; TRBD1 matches at 10 bases. This TCR derives from a man aged 65 to 85 with pancreatic cancer. Sequenced material: peripheral blood, taken from a patient treated with proton-based radiotherapy. The CDR3 region is CASIPPGQGFQETQYF. The CDR3 DNA sequence: TGTGCCAGCATCCCACCGGGACAGGGGTTCCAAGAGACCCAGTACTTC.